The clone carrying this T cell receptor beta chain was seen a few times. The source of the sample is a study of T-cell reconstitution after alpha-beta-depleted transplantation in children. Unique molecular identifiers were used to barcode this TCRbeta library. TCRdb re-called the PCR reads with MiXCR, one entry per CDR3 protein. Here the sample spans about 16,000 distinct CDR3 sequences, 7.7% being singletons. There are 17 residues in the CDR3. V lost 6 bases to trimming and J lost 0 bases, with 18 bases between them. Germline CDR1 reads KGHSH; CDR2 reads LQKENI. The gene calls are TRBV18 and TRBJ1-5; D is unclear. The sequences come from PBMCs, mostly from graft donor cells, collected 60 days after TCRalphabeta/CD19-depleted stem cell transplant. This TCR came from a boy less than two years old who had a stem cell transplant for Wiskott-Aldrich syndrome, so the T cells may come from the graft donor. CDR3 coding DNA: TGTGCCAGCTCGACTCGGTCGGCCGCATATAGCAATCAGCCCCAGCATTTT. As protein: CASSTRSAAYSNQPQHF.